The source of this T cell receptor beta chain is a study of spatial heterogeneity in lung cancer. The J segment lost 3 bases and the V segment lost 4 bases, leaving 8 bases of the junction unmatched. CDR3 length: 15 amino acids. CDR1 and CDR2 (germline): SNHLY, FYNNEI. In TCRdb, the 5' RACE reads were re-called with MiXCR into one record per CDR3 protein. In the table there are roughly 30,000 distinct CDR3 sequences, about 10% of which are singletons. At least ten counts were recorded for this clonotype. The sample's time point: blood at routine non-recurrence follow-up after resection. The study sequenced unsorted whole RNA from tumor, nontumor lung or frozen PBMC.

The rearrangement links TRBV2 to TRBJ2-5; 7 bases are shared with TRBD2. The sample in question was PBMCs, obtained at follow-up. The clonotype comes from a female donor with early-stage non-small cell lung cancer. The CDR3 DNA is TGTGCCAGCAGTGTGGGGGGGGTTACCGAAGAGACCCAGTACTTC. It codes for CASSVGGVTEETQYF.